This entry describes one TCR beta chain. This study enrolled people aged about 18 to 100 from approximately 24 US geographic areas. Assignment of participants to cohorts was predicated upon participant-reported clinical history. This entry is derived from a study of blood T cell repertoires in COVID-19. Repertoires were generated with immunoSEQ multiplex PCR, while TCRdb's copy carries only in-frame clones and drops some. The sample lists hundreds of thousands of clones, approximately 84% seen once, with around 3.3% in the top ten. From germline, CDR1 is SGHRS and CDR2 YFSETQ. This CDR3 spans 19 amino acids. V lost 0 bases and J lost 0; bases outside the gene matches: 9.

The gene calls are TRBV5-1 and TRBJ2-1; TRBD2 matches at 10 bases. The sequenced material came from PBMCs or T cells enriched from blood (not recorded which). The TCR was taken from a woman aged 40 to 49 with acute COVID-19. The CDR3: CASSLGWLAGDHSYNEQFF. In DNA form, the CDR3 reads TGCGCCAGCAGCTTGGGTTGGCTAGCGGGAGACCACTCCTACAATGAGCAGTTCTTC.